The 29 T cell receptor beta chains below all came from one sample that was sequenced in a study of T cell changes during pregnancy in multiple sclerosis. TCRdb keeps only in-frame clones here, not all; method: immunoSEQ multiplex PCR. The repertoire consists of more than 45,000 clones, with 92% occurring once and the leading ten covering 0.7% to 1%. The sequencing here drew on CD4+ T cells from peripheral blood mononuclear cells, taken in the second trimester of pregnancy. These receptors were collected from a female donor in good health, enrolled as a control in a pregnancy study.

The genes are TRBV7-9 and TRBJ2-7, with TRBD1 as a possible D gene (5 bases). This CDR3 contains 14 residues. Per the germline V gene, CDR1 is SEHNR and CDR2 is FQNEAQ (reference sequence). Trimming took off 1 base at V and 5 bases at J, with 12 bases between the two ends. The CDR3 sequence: CASSLGSGKHEQYF. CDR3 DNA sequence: TGTGCCAGCAGCTTAGGGTCAGGGAAGCACGAGCAGTACTTC.

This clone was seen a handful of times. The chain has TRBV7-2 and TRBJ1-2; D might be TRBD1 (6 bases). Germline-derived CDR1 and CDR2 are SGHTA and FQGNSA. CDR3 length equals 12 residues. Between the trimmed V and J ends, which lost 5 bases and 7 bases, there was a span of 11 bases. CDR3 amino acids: CASSPTGLGYTF. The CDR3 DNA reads TGTGCCAGCAGCCCGACAGGCCTTGGCTACACCTTC. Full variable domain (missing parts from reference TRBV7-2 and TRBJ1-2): GAGVSQSPSNKVTEKGKDVELRCDPISGHTALYWYRQSLGQGLEFLIYFQGNSAPDKSGLPSDRFSAERTGGSVSTLTIQRTQQEDSAVYLCASSPTGLGYTFGSGTRLTVV.

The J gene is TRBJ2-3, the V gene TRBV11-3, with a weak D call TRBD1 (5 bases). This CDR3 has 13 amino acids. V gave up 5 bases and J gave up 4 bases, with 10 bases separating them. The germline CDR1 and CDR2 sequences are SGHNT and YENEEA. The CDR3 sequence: CASSLGPADTQYF. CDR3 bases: TGTGCCAGCAGCCTGGGGCCTGCAGATACGCAGTATTTT.

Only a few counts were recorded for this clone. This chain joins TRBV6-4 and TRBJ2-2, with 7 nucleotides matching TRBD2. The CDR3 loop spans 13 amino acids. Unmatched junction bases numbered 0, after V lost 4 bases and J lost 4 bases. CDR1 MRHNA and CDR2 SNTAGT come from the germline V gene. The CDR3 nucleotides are TGTGCCAGCAGTGGGACTAGCACCGGGGAGCTGTTTTTT. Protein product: CASSGTSTGELFF.

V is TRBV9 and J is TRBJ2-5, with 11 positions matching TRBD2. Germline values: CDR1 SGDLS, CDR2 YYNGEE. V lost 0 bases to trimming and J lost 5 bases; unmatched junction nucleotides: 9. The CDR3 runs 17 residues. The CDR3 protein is CASSVAASGRTGETQYF. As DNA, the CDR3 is TGTGCCAGCAGCGTAGCGGCTAGCGGGAGGACTGGGGAGACCCAGTACTTC.

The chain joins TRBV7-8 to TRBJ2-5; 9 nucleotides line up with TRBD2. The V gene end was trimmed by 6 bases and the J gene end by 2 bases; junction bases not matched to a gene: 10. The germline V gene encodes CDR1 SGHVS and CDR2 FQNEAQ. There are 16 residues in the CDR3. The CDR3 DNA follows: TGTGCCAGCAGGGACCCTAGCGGGATCCCTCAAGAGACCCAGTACTTC. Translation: CASRDPSGIPQETQYF.

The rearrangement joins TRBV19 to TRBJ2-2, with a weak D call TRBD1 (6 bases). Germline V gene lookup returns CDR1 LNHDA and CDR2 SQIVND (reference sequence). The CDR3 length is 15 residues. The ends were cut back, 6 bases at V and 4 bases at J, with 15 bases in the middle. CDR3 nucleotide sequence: TGTGCCAGTAGGATGACAGGAGCCGCCACCGGGGAGCTGTTTTTT. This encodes CASRMTGAATGELFF.

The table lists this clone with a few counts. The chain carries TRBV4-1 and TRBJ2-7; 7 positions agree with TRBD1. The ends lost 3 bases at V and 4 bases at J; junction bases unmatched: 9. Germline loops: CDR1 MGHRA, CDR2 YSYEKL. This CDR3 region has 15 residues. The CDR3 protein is CASSHGRGREYEQYF. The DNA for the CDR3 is TGCGCCAGCAGCCACGGTAGGGGGCGAGAATACGAGCAGTACTTC.

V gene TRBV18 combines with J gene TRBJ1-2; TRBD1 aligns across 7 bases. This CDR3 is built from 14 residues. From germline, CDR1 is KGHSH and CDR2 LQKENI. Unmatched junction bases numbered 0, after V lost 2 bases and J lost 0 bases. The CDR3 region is CASSPDRANYGYTF. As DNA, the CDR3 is TGTGCCAGCTCACCAGACAGGGCTAACTATGGCTACACCTTC.

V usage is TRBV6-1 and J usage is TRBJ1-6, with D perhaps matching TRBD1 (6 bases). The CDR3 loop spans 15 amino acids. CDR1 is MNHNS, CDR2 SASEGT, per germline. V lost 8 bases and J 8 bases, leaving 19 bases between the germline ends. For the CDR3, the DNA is TGTGCCAGCGGCGATGGGGGCCTCTCATATTCACCCCTCCACTTT. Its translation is CASGDGGLSYSPLHF.

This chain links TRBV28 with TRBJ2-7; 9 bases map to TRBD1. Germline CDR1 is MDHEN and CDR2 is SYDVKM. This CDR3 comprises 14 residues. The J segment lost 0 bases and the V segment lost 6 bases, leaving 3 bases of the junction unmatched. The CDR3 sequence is CASRRTGASYEQYF. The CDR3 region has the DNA TGTGCCAGCAGGAGGACAGGGGCCTCCTACGAGCAGTACTTC.

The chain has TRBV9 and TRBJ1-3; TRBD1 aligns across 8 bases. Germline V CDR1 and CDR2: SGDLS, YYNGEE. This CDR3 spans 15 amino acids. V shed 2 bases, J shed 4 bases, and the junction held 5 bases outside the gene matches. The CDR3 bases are TGTGCCAGCAGCGTCCAGGGGGCGCAGGGAAACACCATATATTTT. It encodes CASSVQGAQGNTIYF.

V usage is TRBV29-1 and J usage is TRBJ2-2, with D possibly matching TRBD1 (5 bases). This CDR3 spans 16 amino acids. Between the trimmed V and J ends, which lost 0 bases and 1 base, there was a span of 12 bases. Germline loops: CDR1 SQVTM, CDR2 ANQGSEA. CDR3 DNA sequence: TGCAGCGTTGAAGAAGGGGCAGGAATGAACACCGGGGAGCTGTTTTTT. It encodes CSVEEGAGMNTGELFF.

Written as DNA, the CDR3 is TGTGCCAGCAGCTCGACAGGGCGAAACACTGAAGCTTTCTTT. It translates to CASSSTGRNTEAFF. The chain is built from TRBV5-5 and TRBJ1-1; the match to TRBD1 covers 7 bases. Germline-derived CDR1 and CDR2 are SGHKS and YYEKEE (reference sequence). The CDR3 totals 14 residues. V dropped 3 bases and J dropped 2; count of bases not matched to a gene: 4.

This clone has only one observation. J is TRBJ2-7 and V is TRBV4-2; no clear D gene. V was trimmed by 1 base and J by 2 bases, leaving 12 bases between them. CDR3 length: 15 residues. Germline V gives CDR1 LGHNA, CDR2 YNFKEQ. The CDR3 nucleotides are TGTGCCAGCAGCCAAGTTGGAGAAGGAACCTACGAGCAGTACTTC. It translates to CASSQVGEGTYEQYF.

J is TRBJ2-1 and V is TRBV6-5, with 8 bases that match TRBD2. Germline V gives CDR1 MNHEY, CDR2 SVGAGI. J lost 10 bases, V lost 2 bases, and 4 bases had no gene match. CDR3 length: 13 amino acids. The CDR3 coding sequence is TGTGCCAGCAGTTACCGGACTAGCACCGAGCAGTTCTTC. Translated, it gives CASSYRTSTEQFF.

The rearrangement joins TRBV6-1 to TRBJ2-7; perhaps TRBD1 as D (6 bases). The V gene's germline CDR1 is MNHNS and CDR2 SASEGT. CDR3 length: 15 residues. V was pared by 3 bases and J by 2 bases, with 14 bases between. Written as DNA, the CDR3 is TGTGCCAGCAGTGAGCAGGGGAAACCTCCCTACGAGCAGTACTTC. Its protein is CASSEQGKPPYEQYF.

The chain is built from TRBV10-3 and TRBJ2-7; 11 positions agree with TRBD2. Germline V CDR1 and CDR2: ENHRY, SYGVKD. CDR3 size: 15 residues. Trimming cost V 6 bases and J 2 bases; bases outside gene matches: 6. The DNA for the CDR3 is TGTGCCATCAGCCCCGGGACTAGCGGAGCCTACGAGCAGTACTTC. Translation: CAISPGTSGAYEQYF.

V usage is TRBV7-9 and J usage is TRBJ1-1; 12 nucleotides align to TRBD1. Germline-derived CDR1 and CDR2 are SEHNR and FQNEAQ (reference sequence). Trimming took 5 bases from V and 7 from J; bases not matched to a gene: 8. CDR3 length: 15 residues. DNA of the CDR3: TGTGCCAGCAGCAAGGGACAGGGGGCGCGTGGTGAAGCTTTCTTT. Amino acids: CASSKGQGARGEAFF.

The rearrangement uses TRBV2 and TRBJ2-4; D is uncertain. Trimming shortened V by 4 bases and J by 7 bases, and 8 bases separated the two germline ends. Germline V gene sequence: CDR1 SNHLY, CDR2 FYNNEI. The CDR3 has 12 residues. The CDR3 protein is CASSAQANIQYF. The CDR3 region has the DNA TGTGCCAGCAGTGCCCAAGCGAACATTCAGTACTTC.

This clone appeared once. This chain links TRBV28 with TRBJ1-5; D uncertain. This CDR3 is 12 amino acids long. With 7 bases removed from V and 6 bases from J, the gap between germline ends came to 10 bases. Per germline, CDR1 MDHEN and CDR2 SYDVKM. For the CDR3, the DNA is TGTGCCAGCAACCCTCCGGGTCAGCCCCAGCATTTT. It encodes CASNPPGQPQHF.

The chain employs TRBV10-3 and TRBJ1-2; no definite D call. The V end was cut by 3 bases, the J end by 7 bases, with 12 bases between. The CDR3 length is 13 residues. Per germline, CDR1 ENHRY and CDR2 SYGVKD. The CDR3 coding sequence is TGTGCCATCAGTGATTTCGGCCTAGGTGGCTACACCTTC. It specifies CAISDFGLGGYTF.

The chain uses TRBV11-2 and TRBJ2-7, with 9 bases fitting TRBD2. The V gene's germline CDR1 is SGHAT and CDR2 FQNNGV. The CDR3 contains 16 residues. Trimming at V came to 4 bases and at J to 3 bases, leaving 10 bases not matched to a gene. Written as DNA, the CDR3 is TGTGCCAGCAGCTCCCCCGCGGGACTAGCATTCTACGAGCAGTACTTC. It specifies CASSSPAGLAFYEQYF.

The CDR3 DNA follows: TGTGCCAGCAACTTAATGCGGGGCTCGAGTGGCTACACCTTC. Its translation: CASNLMRGSSGYTF. The chain joins TRBV6-6 to TRBJ1-2, with D possibly TRBD1 on 5 matching bases. V dropped 7 bases and J dropped 7 bases, with 19 bases sitting between them. This CDR3 contains 14 residues. The V gene's germline CDR1 is MNHNY and CDR2 SVGAGI (reference sequence).

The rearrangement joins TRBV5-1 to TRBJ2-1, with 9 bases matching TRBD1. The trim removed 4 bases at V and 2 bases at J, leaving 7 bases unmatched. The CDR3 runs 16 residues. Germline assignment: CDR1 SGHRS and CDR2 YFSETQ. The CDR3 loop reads CASSPGQGGTYNEQFF. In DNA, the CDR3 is TGCGCCAGCAGCCCGGGACAGGGAGGGACCTACAATGAGCAGTTCTTC.

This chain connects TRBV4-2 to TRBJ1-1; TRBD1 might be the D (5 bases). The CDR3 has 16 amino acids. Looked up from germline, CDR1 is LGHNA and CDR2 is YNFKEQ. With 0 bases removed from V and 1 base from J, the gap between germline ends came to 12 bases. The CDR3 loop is CASSQEAGLPNTEAFF. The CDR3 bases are TGTGCCAGCAGCCAAGAAGCGGGACTTCCGAACACTGAAGCTTTCTTT.

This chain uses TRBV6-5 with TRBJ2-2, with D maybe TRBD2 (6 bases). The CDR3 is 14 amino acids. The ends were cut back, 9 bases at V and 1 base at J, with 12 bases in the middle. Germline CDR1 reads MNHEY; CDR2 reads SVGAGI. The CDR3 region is CASCREMNTGELFF. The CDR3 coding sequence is TGTGCCAGTTGTCGGGAGATGAACACCGGGGAGCTGTTTTTT.

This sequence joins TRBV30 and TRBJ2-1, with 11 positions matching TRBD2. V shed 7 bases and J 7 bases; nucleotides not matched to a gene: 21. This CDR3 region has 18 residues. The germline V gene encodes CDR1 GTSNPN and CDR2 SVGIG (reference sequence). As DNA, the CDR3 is TGTGCCTCAACCCCGACTAGCGGGGCCCGGATTTATTGGAATGAGCAGTTCTTC. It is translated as CASTPTSGARIYWNEQFF.

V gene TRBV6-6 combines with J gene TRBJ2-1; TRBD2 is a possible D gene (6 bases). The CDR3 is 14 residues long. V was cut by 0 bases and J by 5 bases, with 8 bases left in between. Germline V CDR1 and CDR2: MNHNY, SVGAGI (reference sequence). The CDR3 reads CASSYSLADNEQFF. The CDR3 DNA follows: TGTGCCAGCAGTTACTCACTAGCCGACAATGAGCAGTTCTTC.